Given below is one TCR beta chain in context. Its antigen remains unidentified. This entry is derived from a study of blood T cells in healthy people across ages. A second PCR of 7 to 11 cycles used a sample-barcoded 5' primer and a J-beta primer mix. TCRdb reprocessed the 5' RACE reads via MiXCR and lists one record per CDR3 protein. Found here are 1.5 million to 2 million distinct CDR3 sequences, 28% of them singletons; the top ten hold about 7.7%. The CDR3 has 15 amino acids. The germline V gene encodes CDR1 SGHVS and CDR2 FQNEAQ. V was clipped by 4 bases and J by 4 bases; unmatched bases: 6. Study findings and constraints: Those diversity estimates obtained from one million T cells were thought to be underestimates.

Sequencing used blood. The chain is built from TRBV7-8 and TRBJ2-7, with 11 bases identical to TRBD1. This TCR was sampled from a woman aged 25-40 years in good health. CDR3 DNA: TGTGCCAGCAGCTATCCGGGACAGGGGGAATACGAGCAGTACTTC. Its translation is CASSYPGQGEYEQYF.